This entry lists 25 T cell receptor beta chains sequenced from one sample in a study of T cells in Graves' hyperthyroidism and ophthalmopathy. TCR beta CDR3 regions were amplified from RNA. During a first-round RT-PCR of the TCR CDR3, the HTBI primer set was used. MiXCR, applied by TCRdb to the multiplex PCR reads, yields one record per CDR3 protein. Found here are around 420,000 distinct CDR3 sequences, around 14% of them singletons; the top ten hold 13% to 15%. The sequenced sample consisted of blood. The receptors shown here come from a woman aged 18-35 years with Graves' hyperthyroidism.

This clonotype was seen many times. V gene TRBV28 combines with J gene TRBJ2-1; D perhaps matches TRBD2 (6 bases). This CDR3 is built from 16 residues. V lost 4 bases and J 6 bases, leaving 19 bases between the germline ends. Germline V lookup: CDR1 MDHEN, CDR2 SYDVKM. The CDR3 nucleotides read TGTGCCAGCAGTTCTACCGGGACTGGGGCGGTCAATGAGCAGTTCTTC. Amino acid sequence: CASSSTGTGAVNEQFF.

This clonotype has ten or more counts. This chain connects TRBV28 to TRBJ2-7; 9 nucleotides align to TRBD2. The CDR3 sequence is 16 residues long. The J segment lost 2 bases and the V segment lost 1 base, leaving 6 bases of the junction unmatched. Germline-derived CDR1 and CDR2 are MDHEN and SYDVKM. In DNA, the CDR3 is TGTGCCAGCAGTTTATTTGCGGCGGGAGGGCCCTACGAGCAGTACTTC. Encoded protein: CASSLFAAGGPYEQYF.

This clonotype was seen ten or more times. The rearrangement uses TRBV12-3 or TRBV12-4 and TRBJ2-7; D remains unclear. There are 14 residues in the CDR3. The ends were cut back, 2 bases at V and 3 bases at J, with 11 bases in the middle. The CDR3 sequence is CASSLLVTNYEQYF. In DNA form, the CDR3 reads TGTGCCAGCAGTTTACTAGTCACCAACTACGAGCAGTACTTC.

The table lists this clonotype with a few counts. V usage is TRBV20-1 and J usage is TRBJ1-4; the D gene is possibly TRBD1 (5 bases). Germline V gene lookup returns CDR1 DFQATT and CDR2 SNEGSKA (reference sequence). This CDR3 has 13 amino acids. The V and J ends lost 6 bases and 4 bases respectively, with 12 bases between them. The CDR3, as DNA: TGCAGTGCCCCAGGGATCCTTAATGAAAAACTGTTTTTT. This sequence encodes CSAPGILNEKLFF.

J is TRBJ2-3 and V is TRBV7-2, with D possibly matching TRBD2 (7 bases). V lost 5 bases and J lost 2, with 17 bases in between. The germline CDR1 and CDR2 sequences are SGHTA and FQGNSA. The CDR3 is made up of 16 amino acids. DNA for the CDR3: TGTGCCAGCAGCGTATGGGGGGGACAATTCACAGATACGCAGTATTTT. It is translated as CASSVWGGQFTDTQYF.

There are a few counts of this clonotype. The chain joins TRBV9 to TRBJ2-7; the D is unclear. CDR1 is SGDLS, CDR2 YYNGEE, per germline. This CDR3 spans 16 amino acids. Trimming shortened V by 0 bases and J by 2 bases, and 15 bases separated the two germline ends. CDR3 region: CASSVGLCFCAYEQYF. The CDR3 bases are TGTGCCAGCAGCGTAGGGTTGTGTTTTTGTGCCTACGAGCAGTACTTC.

This clonotype turned up a few times. This chain joins TRBV3-1 and TRBJ2-3, with 10 bases fitting TRBD1. Germline V CDR1 and CDR2: LGHDT, YNNKEL (reference sequence). This CDR3 has 17 residues. J gave up 11 bases and V 0 bases, and 14 bases lay outside the gene matches. CDR3 residues: CASSQDRWDRGPSGQYF. Here the CDR3 DNA reads TGTGCCAGCAGCCAAGATCGGTGGGACAGGGGACCCTCGGGGCAGTATTTT.

V usage is TRBV12-3 or TRBV12-4 and J usage is TRBJ2-7; D not resolved. The CDR3 consists of 12 residues. The germline V and J ends were trimmed by 7 bases and 3 bases, with 10 bases remaining between them. CDR3 in amino acids: CASKFQDYEQYF. The CDR3 DNA is TGTGCCAGCAAGTTCCAGGACTACGAGCAGTACTTC.

This clonotype was detected ten times or more. The rearrangement links TRBV6-2 or TRBV6-3 to TRBJ2-7, with TRBD2 as a possible D gene (6 bases). The CDR3 is 14 residues long. The V gene's germline CDR1 is MNHEY and CDR2 SVGEGT. Between the trimmed V and J ends, which lost 11 bases and 5 bases, there was a span of 22 bases. CDR3 in amino acids: CAAGPRGVRDEQYF. CDR3 sequence (DNA): TGTGCCGCTGGGCCCCGCGGGGTAAGGGACGAGCAGTACTTC.

Ten or more counts support this clonotype. This sequence joins TRBV6-4 and TRBJ1-1; D gene ambiguous. CDR1 and CDR2 from the germline V gene are MRHNA and SNTAGT. The CDR3 has 13 residues. The V end was cut by 8 bases, the J end by 0 bases, with 10 bases between. The CDR3 DNA is TGTGCCAGCGGGGTGAATATGAACACTGAAGCTTTCTTT. Protein: CASGVNMNTEAFF.

The chain couples TRBV28 to TRBJ2-1, with 7 positions matching TRBD1. V gave up 5 bases and J gave up 0 bases; unmatched junction bases: 10. The CDR3 is 17 amino acids. Germline V lookup: CDR1 MDHEN, CDR2 SYDVKM. The CDR3 coding sequence is TGTGCCAGCAGTCCAGGGGGTTCTCCAAGCTCCTACAATGAGCAGTTCTTC. Protein product: CASSPGGSPSSYNEQFF.

The chain couples TRBV28 to TRBJ1-5; 9 bases are a match to TRBD1. J was trimmed by 4 bases and V by 4 bases; bases with no gene match: 5. The CDR3 extends over 15 amino acids. From germline, CDR1 is MDHEN and CDR2 SYDVKM. For the CDR3, the DNA is TGTGCCAGCAGTTCCCTGGACAGGGGAAATCAGCCCCAGCATTTT. Encoded protein: CASSSLDRGNQPQHF.

The chain recombines TRBV7-2 with TRBJ2-3; TRBD2 matches 10 bases. Germline CDR1 reads SGHTA; CDR2 reads FQGNSA. The CDR3 has 16 residues. The V segment lost 1 base and the J segment 5 bases; nucleotides outside the gene matches: 6. The CDR3 region has the DNA TGTGCCAGCAGCTTAGAAAGCGGGGGGGCCAGAGATACGCAGTATTTT. Residues: CASSLESGGARDTQYF.

The rearrangement uses TRBV7-2 and TRBJ1-2; 7 bases map to TRBD1. V lost 5 bases, J lost 4 bases, and 13 bases stayed unmatched. The CDR3 length is 16 residues. The germline gives CDR1 SGHTA, CDR2 FQGNSA. This CDR3 is CASSPGGTVPFYGYTF. The CDR3 DNA follows: TGTGCCAGCAGCCCAGGTGGGACAGTCCCCTTCTATGGCTACACCTTC.

This clonotype is a singleton in its sample. V and J are TRBV2 and TRBJ2-5; no clear D. The CDR3 runs 13 residues. Germline values: CDR1 SNHLY, CDR2 FYNNEI. Between the trimmed V and J ends, which lost 5 bases and 2 bases, there was a span of 9 bases. CDR3 sequence reads: CASSMAEQETQYF. CDR3 nucleotides: TGTGCCAGCAGTATGGCAGAACAAGAGACCCAGTACTTC.

The sample holds many counts of this clonotype. This chain uses TRBV24-1 with TRBJ1-1; weak D call: TRBD1 (6 bases). The CDR3 is 16 residues long. Deletions cut 7 bases from V and 3 bases from J, with 20 bases between. Germline CDR1 and CDR2: KGHDR and SFDVKD. CDR3 amino acids: CATRVERGRKDTEAFF. The CDR3, as DNA: TGTGCCACCAGAGTAGAGAGGGGGAGAAAGGACACTGAAGCTTTCTTT.

This clonotype was seen repeatedly, ten times or more. The junction differs from germline at one of its ends, possibly a read error. The CDR3 DNA reads TGTGCCAGCAGTGTGAACACTGAAGCTTTCTTT. Translation: CASSVNTEAFF. This chain uses TRBV10-2 with TRBJ1-1; no clear D gene. The CDR3 length is 11 residues. CDR1 WSHSY and CDR2 SAAADI come from the germline V gene.

Many counts were recorded for this clonotype. The chain links TRBV20-1 to TRBJ1-5; tentatively, D is TRBD1 (6 bases). Trimming pared 5 bases from V and 7 bases from J, leaving 15 bases between. CDR1 and CDR2 from the germline V gene are DFQATT and SNEGSKA (reference sequence). The CDR3 is 13 amino acids. The CDR3 protein is CSAEGGGGQPQHF. Here the CDR3 DNA reads TGCAGTGCTGAGGGGGGTGGCGGACAGCCCCAGCATTTT.

In nucleotides, the CDR3 is TGCAGTGCTAGACCCGCTAGCGGGAGGGCCATATCCGGCTACGAGCAGTACTTC. Protein sequence: CSARPASGRAISGYEQYF. J is TRBJ2-7 and V is TRBV20-1; the match to TRBD2 covers 12 bases. Germline trimming cut 2 bases from V and 3 bases from J; bases unmatched to any gene: 14. Germline-derived CDR1 and CDR2 are DFQATT and SNEGSKA (reference sequence). The CDR3 runs to 18 residues.

The chain employs TRBV5-6 and TRBJ1-6; D gene uncertain. The CDR3 spans 17 residues. Germline V gene lookup returns CDR1 SGHDT and CDR2 YYEEEE. Trimming took 3 bases from V and 0 from J, leaving 13 bases between them. The CDR3 region is CASSSLLGSSYNSPLHF. In nucleotides, the CDR3 is TGTGCCAGCAGCTCACTTTTGGGGAGCTCCTATAATTCACCCCTCCACTTT.

In the case of this clonotype: A much larger clone differs by one base, so this may be a read error. The rearrangement links TRBV3-1 to TRBJ1-1, with D hard to call. CDR1 and CDR2 from the germline V gene are LGHDT and YNNKEL (reference sequence). V dropped 5 bases and J dropped 0 bases, with 10 bases sitting between them. The CDR3 covers 14 residues. In DNA, the CDR3 is TGTGCCAGCAGCAGAGAAATTGTGAACACTGAAGCTTTCTTT. Residues: CASSREIVNTEAFF.

This chain connects TRBV9 to TRBJ1-1, with 7 bases fitting TRBD1. CDR3 length equals 14 residues. Germline-derived CDR1 and CDR2 are SGDLS and YYNGEE. The V gene end was trimmed by 7 bases and the J gene end by 4 bases; junction bases not matched to a gene: 10. The CDR3 spells CASGSSGGGTEAFF. The CDR3 DNA is TGTGCCAGCGGCTCATCAGGGGGAGGCACTGAAGCTTTCTTT.

This clonotype has ten or more counts. The rearrangement uses TRBV5-1 and TRBJ2-3; the D is unclear. V was trimmed by 6 bases and J by 1 base, leaving 9 bases between them. CDR1 and CDR2 (germline): SGHRS, YFSETQ. The CDR3 is made up of 13 amino acids. The CDR3 bases are TGCGCCAGCACCTCCGTCCGCACAGATACGCAGTATTTT. Encoded protein: CASTSVRTDTQYF.

This clonotype was seen only a few times. The chain uses TRBV9 and TRBJ1-6; perhaps TRBD1 as D (5 bases). The germline V gene has CDR1 SGDLS and CDR2 YYNGEE. This CDR3 has 14 amino acids. Trimming left V 3 bases short and J 14 bases short, with 18 bases between. The CDR3 loop reads CASSATELRGALHF. CDR3 bases: TGTGCCAGCAGCGCGACAGAGCTACGGGGAGCCCTCCACTTT.

V usage is TRBV5-1 and J usage is TRBJ2-1; D unclear. V dropped 0 bases and J dropped 7 bases, with 17 bases sitting between them. In germline, CDR1 is SGHRS, CDR2 YFSETQ. There are 16 residues in the CDR3. Written as DNA, the CDR3 is TGCGCCAGCAGCTTGGGGATCACAACGCTCCGGAATGAGCAGTTCTTC. This encodes CASSLGITTLRNEQFF.